The 6 T cell receptor beta chains below come from one sample, sequenced in a study of shared clonotypes between healthy human individuals. Here immunoSEQ multiplex PCR was the method, and the copy in TCRdb shows in-frame clones only, minus some. The sample carries about 1.5 million clones, 95% to 99% recorded once. The sequenced sample was naive CD4+ T cells sorted from blood. Subset reported: CD45RA+ positively selected. All receptors come from a man aged 25 to 40 in good health.

V is TRBV19 and J is TRBJ2-7; D is perhaps TRBD1 (6 bases). Per the germline V gene, CDR1 is LNHDA and CDR2 is SQIVND (reference sequence). Trimming removed 6 bases from V and 0 bases from J, with 9 bases in between. The CDR3 contains 13 residues. The CDR3 protein is CASRRTDSYEQYF. The CDR3 DNA sequence: TGTGCCAGTAGGAGGACAGACTCCTACGAGCAGTACTTC.

The chain is built from TRBV11-2 and TRBJ2-7; 9 bases align to TRBD2. This CDR3 is built from 16 residues. Germline V gives CDR1 SGHAT, CDR2 FQNNGV. Germline trimming cut 2 bases from V and 6 bases from J; bases unmatched to any gene: 11. The CDR3 loop is CASSLSQAGGKLEQYF. For the CDR3, the DNA is TGTGCCAGCAGCTTATCCCAAGCGGGAGGAAAGCTCGAGCAGTACTTC.

V gene TRBV5-1 combines with J gene TRBJ2-1; D might be TRBD1 or TRBD2, each matching 5 bases. Trimming left V 5 bases short and J 5 bases short, with 14 bases between. The CDR3 runs to 14 residues. Germline V gene sequence: CDR1 SGHRS, CDR2 YFSETQ. CDR3 sequence reads: CASSGGSPNNEQFF. CDR3 nucleotides: TGCGCCAGCAGTGGGGGAAGCCCTAACAATGAGCAGTTCTTC.

This clone occurred once. This chain joins TRBV18 and TRBJ2-1; 8 nucleotides align to TRBD2. In germline, CDR1 is KGHSH, CDR2 LQKENI. The CDR3 is made up of 16 amino acids. Losses at the gene ends were 1 base for V and 6 bases for J; bases not matched to a gene: 8. As DNA, the CDR3 is TGTGCCAGCTCACCACGATCCGGACTAGCTTTCAATGAGCAGTTCTTC. It specifies CASSPRSGLAFNEQFF.

This chain joins TRBV15 and TRBJ1-1; D is undetermined. This CDR3 is 14 amino acids long. CDR1 is LNHNV, CDR2 YYDKDF, per germline (reference sequence). Trimming pared 0 bases from V and 4 bases from J, leaving 9 bases between. The CDR3 reads CATSRDYPGTEAFF. The CDR3 DNA follows: TGTGCCACCAGCAGAGATTATCCAGGCACTGAAGCTTTCTTT.

Turning to this clone: Different DNA sequences within this sample yield the same CDR3. This sequence joins TRBV7-2 and TRBJ2-5, with D possibly called TRBD1 or TRBD2 (6 bases each). CDR1 and CDR2 from the germline V gene are SGHTA and FQGNSA. The V end was cut by 4 bases, the J end by 4 bases, with 13 bases between. The CDR3 has 14 residues. CDR3 nucleotide sequence: TGTGCCAGCAGCTCCCGCAGGGGAGGAGAGACCCAGTACTTC. Residues: CASSSRRGGETQYF.